This T cell receptor beta chain derives from a study of blood T cell repertoires in COVID-19. The authors' processing: Amplification with reference gene primers provided the estimates of nucleated cell counts. Method: immunoSEQ multiplex PCR; TCRdb's copy keeps in-frame clones and lacks some. Clone size and the V and J calls come from that table; the DNA yielded D and trimming. The table records some 220,000 clones, about 82% of them present only once. The CDR3 length is 15 residues. V was clipped by 1 base and J by 5 bases, with 14 bases between them. Germline CDR1 is LNHDA and CDR2 is SQIVND (reference sequence).

The specimen sequenced was peripheral blood. The rearrangement links TRBV19 to TRBJ2-5; TRBD2 might be the D (5 bases). The TCR was taken from a woman in her 70s with COVID-19, enrolled during active disease. The DNA for the CDR3 is TGTGCCAGTAGTATAGGCTCGAGCGGCCCGGAGACCCAGTACTTC. Amino acids: CASSIGSSGPETQYF.